This T cell receptor (beta chain) emerged from a study of CD8 T cells in Susac syndrome. The V and J ends lost 7 bases and 7 bases respectively, with 23 bases between them. CDR3 length: 16 residues. CDR1 is SNHLY and CDR2 is FYNNEI in the germline V gene. Random hexamers were used to reverse transcribe an amount of roughly 0.45 to 1 ug RNA. Coverage of TCR beta CDR3 amplification by immunoSEQ multiplex PCR extended to 54 Vbeta and 13 Jbeta. Via MiXCR, TCRdb re-called the immunoSEQ multiplex PCR reads, giving one row per CDR3 protein. The sample carries tens of thousands of distinct CDR3 sequences, 91% recorded once. Sequencing of TCR beta was performed on blood CD8+ T cells and on blood CD4+ T cells.

The chain combines TRBV2 with TRBJ2-1; D is possibly TRBD1 or TRBD2 (7 bases each). The TCR comes from a human donor with multiple sclerosis. The sample was CD8+ T cells from PBMCs. CDR3 nucleotide sequence: TGTGCCAGCACCCAGACAGGGCCGGGGGGATGGAATGAGCAGTTCTTC. Its protein product is CASTQTGPGGWNEQFF.